This T cell receptor (beta chain) was identified in a study of Graves' ophthalmopathy and Graves' hyperthyroidism listed by TCRdb under 2018. Looking at the study overall: Peripheral blood was collected before any treatment was given, at the time of initial diagnosis. TCR beta repertoire signatures were used to distinguish Graves' ophthalmopathy from Graves' hyperthyroidism and to predict progression to ophthalmopathy. In total, approximately 130 blood samples were TCR-sequenced: 43 ophthalmopathy, approximately 80 hyperthyroidism and some 17 hyperthyroidism-to-ophthalmopathy patients. To explore V-J signatures that distinguish ophthalmopathy from hyperthyroidism, a discovery set of about a hundred patients was enrolled, made up of over 40 with ophthalmopathy and 57 with stable hyperthyroidism. An independent validation cohort comprised roughly 20 hyperthyroidism patients and 15 to 17 patients who later progressed from hyperthyroidism to ophthalmopathy. T-cell repertoires of thyroid tissue and blood were compared in several hyperthyroidism patients. Once sampling was done, hyperthyroidism patients were given methimazole at a starting dose of 30 mg daily, while ophthalmopathy patients were given high-dose intravenous methylprednisolone. The 75 to 100 discovery patients were divided at random into training and test sets in a 7:3 ratio. On the study overall, not on this receptor specifically: Sample size was not statistically predetermined, and group allocation was not concealed from the investigators. In validation, the model predicted ophthalmopathy progression with 70.59% sensitivity and approximately 75% specificity; around twelve predicted patients were CT-confirmed with GO in a median of approximately 6.5 months. Most of the expanded thyroid clonotypes with a frequency above 0.001 were also detected in blood, and it was suggested that the thyroid immune response may be reflected by blood repertoires. In cross-validation, the 13-signature model distinguished ophthalmopathy from stable hyperthyroidism with more than 85% sensitivity and approximately 81% specificity, while in the test set the corresponding values were approximately 79% and 70%.

Ophthalmopathy patients had moderately to severely active disease, Clinical Activity Score of at least 3, NOSPECS grade of at least 4, and disease duration under 3 months. Patients with other autoimmune diseases, uncontrolled infections, pregnancy or lactation were excluded. Clinical symptoms, serum thyroxine, TRAb, thyroid ultrasound and orbital computed tomography were used for diagnosis. Using Ficoll-Paque density gradient centrifugation, PBMCs were isolated from 10 ml of fresh peripheral blood. Total RNA was extracted with Trizol reagent and quality-checked on an Agilent 2100 Bioanalyzer. Many counts were recorded for this clonotype. Its recognized antigen is unknown. Base qualities are not provided; no much larger clone lies one nucleotide away. TCR beta CDR3 regions were amplified from RNA transcripts for repertoire sequencing. HTBI primers and the Qiagen OneStep RT-PCR kit were used in a first-round RT-PCR, which was followed by a second-round multiplex PCR, size selection and purification. Sequencing of the libraries was carried out on an Illumina HiSeq2000 in paired-end mode with 100 bp reads. As for the authors' bioinformatics: SOAPnuke was used to process the reads, removing any read that contained adapters or uncalled bases, had a mean Phred below 15, or lacked an exact match to the constant primer or identifier. COPE v1.2.5 was used to merge the high-quality paired reads. Each unique nucleotide sequence was treated as a clonotype, and MiTCR v1.1 was used to align the clonotypes to the IMGT TRB V, D and J references. Only V-J combinations with frequency above 0.0001 were analysed, covering 99% to 99.2% of repertoires. For each V-J combination, a TCR clonal expansion and chaos score was defined as the ratio of F50 clonal expansion to chaos observed in the TCRdist matrix. Welch's t-statistics and random forest were used to reduce features to about a dozen V-J combinations, which were fed into a naive Bayes classifier. Thyroid-blood repertoire similarity was quantified with the Morisita-Horn index. TCRdb redid the processing of the public reads, applying fastp at Q25 and MiXCR, and retained in-frame beta chains. Rows merge per CDR3 protein into single entries with the most common DNA and genes. In this record, the V and J calls reflect TCRdb's handling and not the investigators' own analysis. The sample table contains fewer than 600,000 distinct CDR3 sequences; only one count was recorded for about 15% of them. The ten most abundant clones make up 8% to 10% of the sample.

V drops 7 bases and J drops 2 bases, leaving 11 bases in between. Based on the germline V gene, the CDR1 and CDR2 sequences are SNHLY and FYNNEI. The CDR3, cysteine through phenylalanine, is 14 amino acids long. Just CDR3 DNA is preserved here, 42 bases in frame from base 1. The TCR comes from a young woman with Graves' ophthalmopathy. Donor details come from another sample of the same person, matched by shared clones. The chain uses TRBV2 and TRBJ2-2, with the D gene not clear enough to name. Sample: blood. The encoded CDR3 is CASNRLVNTGELFF. Here is the DNA: TGTGCCAGCAACCGGCTAGTAAACACCGGGGAGCTGTTTTTT.